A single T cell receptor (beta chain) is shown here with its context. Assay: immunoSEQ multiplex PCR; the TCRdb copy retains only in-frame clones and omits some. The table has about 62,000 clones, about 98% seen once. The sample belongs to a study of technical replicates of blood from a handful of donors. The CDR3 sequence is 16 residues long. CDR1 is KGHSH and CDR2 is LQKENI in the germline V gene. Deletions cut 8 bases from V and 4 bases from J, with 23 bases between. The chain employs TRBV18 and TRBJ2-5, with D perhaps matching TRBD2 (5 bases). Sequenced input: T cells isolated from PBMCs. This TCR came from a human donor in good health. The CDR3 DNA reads TGTGCCAGCACCCCCCTTCGGGGTTTATCTGGAGAGACCCAGTACTTC. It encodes CASTPLRGLSGETQYF.